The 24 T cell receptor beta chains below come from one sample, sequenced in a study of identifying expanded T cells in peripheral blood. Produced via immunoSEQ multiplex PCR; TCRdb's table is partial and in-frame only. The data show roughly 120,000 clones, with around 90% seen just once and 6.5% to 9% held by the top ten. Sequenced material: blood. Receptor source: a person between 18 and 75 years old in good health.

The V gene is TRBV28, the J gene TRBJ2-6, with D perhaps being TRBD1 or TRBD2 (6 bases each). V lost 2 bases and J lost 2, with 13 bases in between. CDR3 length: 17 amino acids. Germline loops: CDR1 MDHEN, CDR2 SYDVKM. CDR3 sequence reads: CASSLGGLATGANVLTF. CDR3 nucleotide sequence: TGTGCCAGCAGTTTAGGGGGGCTAGCGACTGGGGCCAACGTCCTGACTTTC.

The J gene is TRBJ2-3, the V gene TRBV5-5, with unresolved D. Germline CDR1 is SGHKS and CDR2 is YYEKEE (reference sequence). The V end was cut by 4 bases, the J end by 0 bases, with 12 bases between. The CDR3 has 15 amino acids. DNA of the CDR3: TGTGCCAGCAGCCAGACACCGACTAGCACAGATACGCAGTATTTT. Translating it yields CASSQTPTSTDTQYF.

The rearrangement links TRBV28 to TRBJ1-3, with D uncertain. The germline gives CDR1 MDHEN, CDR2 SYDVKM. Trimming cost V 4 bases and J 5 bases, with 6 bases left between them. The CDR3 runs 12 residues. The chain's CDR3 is CASSSTRNTIYF. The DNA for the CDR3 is TGTGCCAGCAGTTCAACGAGAAACACCATATATTTT.

In DNA, the CDR3 is TGTGCCAGCAGCCCCCGGGGTTTTGGGGAGCAGTACTTC. It translates to CASSPRGFGEQYF. This sequence joins TRBV9 and TRBJ2-7, with a possible D match to TRBD2 (5 bases). Germline V CDR1 and CDR2: SGDLS, YYNGEE. V was pared by 4 bases and J by 7 bases, with 15 bases between. The CDR3 has 13 amino acids.

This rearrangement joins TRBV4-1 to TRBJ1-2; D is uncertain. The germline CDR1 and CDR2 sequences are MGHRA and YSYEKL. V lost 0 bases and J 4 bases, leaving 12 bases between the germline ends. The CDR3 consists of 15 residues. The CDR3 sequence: CASSQDSVPAYGYTF. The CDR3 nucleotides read TGCGCCAGCAGCCAAGATTCGGTACCGGCCTATGGCTACACCTTC.

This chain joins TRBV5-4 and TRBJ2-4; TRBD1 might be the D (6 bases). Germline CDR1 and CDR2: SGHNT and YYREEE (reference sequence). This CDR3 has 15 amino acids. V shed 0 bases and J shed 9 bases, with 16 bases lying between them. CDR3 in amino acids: CASSLEGARGTIQYF. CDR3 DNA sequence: TGTGCCAGCAGCTTGGAAGGTGCCAGGGGTACCATTCAGTACTTC.

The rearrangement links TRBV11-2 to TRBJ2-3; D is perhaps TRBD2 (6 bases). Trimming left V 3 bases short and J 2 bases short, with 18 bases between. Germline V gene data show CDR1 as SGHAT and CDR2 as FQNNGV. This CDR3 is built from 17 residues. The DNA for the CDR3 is TGTGCCAGCAGCTTCCCAACGCGCGGGGAATACACAGATACGCAGTATTTT. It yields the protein CASSFPTRGEYTDTQYF.

CDR3 loop: CASSQERSGEQYF. CDR3 nucleotides: TGCGCCAGCAGCCAAGAGCGGTCGGGCGAGCAGTACTTC. V gene TRBV4-3 combines with J gene TRBJ2-7; no reliable D call. The germline gives CDR1 LGHNA, CDR2 YSLEER. Trimming took off 0 bases at V and 6 bases at J, with 9 bases between the two ends. The CDR3 loop spans 13 amino acids.

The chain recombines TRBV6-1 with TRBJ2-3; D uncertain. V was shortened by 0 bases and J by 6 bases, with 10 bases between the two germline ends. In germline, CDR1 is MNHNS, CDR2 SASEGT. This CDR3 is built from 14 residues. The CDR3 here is CASSEAVWVDTQYF. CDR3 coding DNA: TGTGCCAGCAGTGAAGCGGTATGGGTTGATACGCAGTATTTT.

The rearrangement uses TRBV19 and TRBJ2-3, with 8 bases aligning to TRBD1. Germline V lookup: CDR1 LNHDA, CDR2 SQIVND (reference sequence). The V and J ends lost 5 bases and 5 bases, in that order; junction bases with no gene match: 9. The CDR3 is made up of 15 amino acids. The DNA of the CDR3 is TGTGCCAGTAGTCCTACAGGGGGGAGAGGAGATACGCAGTATTTT. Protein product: CASSPTGGRGDTQYF.

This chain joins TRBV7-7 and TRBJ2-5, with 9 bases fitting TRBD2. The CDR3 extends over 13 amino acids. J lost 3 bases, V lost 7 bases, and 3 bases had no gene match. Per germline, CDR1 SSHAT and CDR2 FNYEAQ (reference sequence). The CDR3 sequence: CASTPSGKETQYF. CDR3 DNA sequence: TGTGCCAGCACGCCTAGCGGGAAAGAGACCCAGTACTTC.

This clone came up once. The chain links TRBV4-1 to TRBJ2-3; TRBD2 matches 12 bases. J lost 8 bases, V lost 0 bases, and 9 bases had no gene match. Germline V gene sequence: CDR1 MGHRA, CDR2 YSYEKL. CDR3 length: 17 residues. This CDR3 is CASSQDAASGGAPTQYF. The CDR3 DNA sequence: TGCGCCAGCAGCCAAGATGCGGCTAGCGGGGGGGCCCCTACGCAGTATTTT.

CDR3 sequence (DNA): TGTGCCAGCAGCTTCGAATCCTACGAGCAGTACTTC. This sequence encodes CASSFESYEQYF. The chain uses TRBV5-6 and TRBJ2-7; no definite D call. This CDR3 region has 12 residues. Germline V gene data show CDR1 as SGHDT and CDR2 as YYEEEE. Trimming took 2 bases from V and 1 from J, leaving 4 bases between them.

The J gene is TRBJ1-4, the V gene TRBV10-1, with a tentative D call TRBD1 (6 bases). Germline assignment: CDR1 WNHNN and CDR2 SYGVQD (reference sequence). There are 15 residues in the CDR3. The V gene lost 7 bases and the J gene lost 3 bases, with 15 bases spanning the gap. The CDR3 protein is CASKKGEVPNEKLFF. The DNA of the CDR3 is TGCGCCAGCAAAAAGGGGGAAGTCCCTAATGAAAAACTGTTTTTT.

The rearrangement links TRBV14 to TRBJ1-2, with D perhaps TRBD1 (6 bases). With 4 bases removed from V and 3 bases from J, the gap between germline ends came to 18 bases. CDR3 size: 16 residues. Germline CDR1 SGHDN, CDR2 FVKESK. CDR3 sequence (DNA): TGTGCCAGCAGCCCCCCAGCCCGGACAGACCACTATGGCTACACCTTC. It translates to CASSPPARTDHYGYTF. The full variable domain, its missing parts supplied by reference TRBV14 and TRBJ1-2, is EAGVTQFPSHSVIEKGQTVTLRCDPISGHDNLYWYRRVMGKEIKFLLHFVKESKQDESGMPNNRFLAERTGGTYSTLKVQPAELEDSGVYFCASSPPARTDHYGYTFGSGTRLTVV.

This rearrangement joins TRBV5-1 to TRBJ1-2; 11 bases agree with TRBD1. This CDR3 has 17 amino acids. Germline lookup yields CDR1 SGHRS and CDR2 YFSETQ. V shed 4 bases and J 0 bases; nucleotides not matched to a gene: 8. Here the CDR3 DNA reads TGCGCCAGCAGCCCCGGACAGGGGGCCCGTACTAACTATGGCTACACCTTC. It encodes CASSPGQGARTNYGYTF.

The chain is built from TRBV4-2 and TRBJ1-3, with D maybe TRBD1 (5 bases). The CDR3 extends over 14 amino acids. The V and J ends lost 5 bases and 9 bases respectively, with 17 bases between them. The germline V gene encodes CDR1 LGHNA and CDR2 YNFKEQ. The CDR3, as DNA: TGTGCCAGCAGCTGGGGGGGTTCGGAGAGCACCATATATTTT. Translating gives CASSWGGSESTIYF.

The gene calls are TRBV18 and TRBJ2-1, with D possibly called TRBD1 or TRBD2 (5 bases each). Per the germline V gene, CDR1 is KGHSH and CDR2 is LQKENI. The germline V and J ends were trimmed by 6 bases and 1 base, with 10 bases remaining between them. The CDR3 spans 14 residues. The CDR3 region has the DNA TGTGCCAGCTCTTGGGACGAATCCTACAATGAGCAGTTCTTC. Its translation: CASSWDESYNEQFF.

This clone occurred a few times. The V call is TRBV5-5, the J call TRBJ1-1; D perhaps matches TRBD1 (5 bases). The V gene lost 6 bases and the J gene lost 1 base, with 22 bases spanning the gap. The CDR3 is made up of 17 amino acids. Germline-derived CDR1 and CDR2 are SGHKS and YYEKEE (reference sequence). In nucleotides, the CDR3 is TGTGCCAGCATTGGGACTTTCCTTTTTAGGGAGAACACTGAAGCTTTCTTT. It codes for CASIGTFLFRENTEAFF.

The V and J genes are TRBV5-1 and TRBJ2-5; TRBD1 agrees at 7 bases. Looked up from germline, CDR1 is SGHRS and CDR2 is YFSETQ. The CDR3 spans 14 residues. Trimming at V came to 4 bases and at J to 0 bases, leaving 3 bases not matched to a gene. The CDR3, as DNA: TGCGCCAGCAGCCAAGGGGGCTACCAAGAGACCCAGTACTTC. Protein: CASSQGGYQETQYF.

CDR3 sequence reads: CASANEGLHNEQFF. The CDR3, as DNA: TGTGCCAGCGCGAATGAGGGCCTCCACAATGAGCAGTTCTTC. The genes are TRBV6-5 and TRBJ2-1; tentative D call: TRBD2 (5 bases). Trimming took off 8 bases at V and 5 bases at J, with 16 bases between the two ends. Germline CDR1 reads MNHEY; CDR2 reads SVGAGI. The CDR3 is 14 residues long.

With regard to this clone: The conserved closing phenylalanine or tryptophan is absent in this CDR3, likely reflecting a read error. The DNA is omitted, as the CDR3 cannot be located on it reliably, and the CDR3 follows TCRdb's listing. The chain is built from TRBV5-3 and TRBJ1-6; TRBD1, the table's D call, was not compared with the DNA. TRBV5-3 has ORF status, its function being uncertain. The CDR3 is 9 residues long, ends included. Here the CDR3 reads CARSLALRR.

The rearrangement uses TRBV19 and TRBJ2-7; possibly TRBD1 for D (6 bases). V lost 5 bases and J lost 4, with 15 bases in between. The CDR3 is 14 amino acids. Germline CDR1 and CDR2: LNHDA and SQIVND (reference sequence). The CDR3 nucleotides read TGTGCCAGTAGTGGGGGCCTAAACGGGTACGAGCAGTACTTC. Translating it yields CASSGGLNGYEQYF. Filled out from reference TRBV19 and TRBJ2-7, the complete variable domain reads DGGITQSPKYLFRKEGQNVTLSCEQNLNHDAMYWYRQDPGQGLRLIYYSQIVNDFQKGDIAEGYSVSREKKESFPLTVTSAQKNPTAFYLCASSGGLNGYEQYFGPGTRLTVT.

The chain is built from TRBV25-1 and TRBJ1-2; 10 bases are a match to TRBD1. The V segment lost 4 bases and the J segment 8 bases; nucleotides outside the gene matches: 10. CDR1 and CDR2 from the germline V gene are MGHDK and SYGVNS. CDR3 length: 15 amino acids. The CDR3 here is CASSGRDRGFLGYTF. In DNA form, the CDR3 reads TGTGCCAGCAGTGGGCGGGACAGGGGATTCCTCGGCTACACCTTC.